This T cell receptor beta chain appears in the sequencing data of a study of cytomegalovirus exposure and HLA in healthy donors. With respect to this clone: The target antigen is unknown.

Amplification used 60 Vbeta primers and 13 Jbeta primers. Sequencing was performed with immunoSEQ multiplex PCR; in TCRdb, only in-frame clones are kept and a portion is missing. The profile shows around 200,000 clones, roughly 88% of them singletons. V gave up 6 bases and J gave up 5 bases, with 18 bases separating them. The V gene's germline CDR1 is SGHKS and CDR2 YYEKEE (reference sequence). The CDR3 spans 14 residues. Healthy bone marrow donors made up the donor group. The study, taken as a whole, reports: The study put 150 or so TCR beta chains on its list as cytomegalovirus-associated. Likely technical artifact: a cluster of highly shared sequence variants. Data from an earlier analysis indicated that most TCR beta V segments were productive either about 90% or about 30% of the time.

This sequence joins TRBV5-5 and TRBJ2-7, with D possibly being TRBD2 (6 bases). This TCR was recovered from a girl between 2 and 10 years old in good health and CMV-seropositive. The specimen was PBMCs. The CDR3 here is CASTHSAGRDEQYF. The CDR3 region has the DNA TGTGCCAGCACCCACTCGGCGGGGCGGGACGAGCAGTACTTC.